These T cell receptor beta chains were read from a single sample in a study of blood T cell repertoires in COVID-19. Sequencing was performed with immunoSEQ multiplex PCR; in TCRdb, only in-frame clones are kept and a portion is missing. In the table there are a few hundred thousand clones, around nine tenths of which are singletons. Sequencing used peripheral blood. The receptors here all came from a man aged 35-49 years who had recovered from COVID-19. CDR3s include the opening cysteine and the closing phenylalanine or tryptophan. The D gene is left open where the match is weak. Rows may omit the clone size; those that give it use once, few, many or a size class.

j_gene: TRBJ2-7; v_gene: TRBV27; d_gene: TRBD2; abundance: -; CDR3aa: CASSSGSGNYEQYF; CDR3nt: TGTGCCAGCAGTTCTGGTAGCGGGAACTACGAGCAGTACTTC
j_gene: TRBJ1-1; v_gene: TRBV6-5; d_gene: TRBD1; abundance: -; CDR3aa: CASRVTGGGWTEAFF; CDR3nt: TGTGCCAGCAGGGTCACAGGGGGCGGTTGGACTGAAGCTTTCTTT
j_gene: TRBJ2-7; v_gene: TRBV10-2; d_gene: -; abundance: once; CDR3aa: CASGQGGRYEQYF; CDR3nt: TGCGCCAGCGGTCAAGGAGGGAGATACGAGCAGTACTTC
j_gene: TRBJ2-2; v_gene: TRBV9; d_gene: -; abundance: -; CDR3aa: CASSVGAQGLYTGELFF; CDR3nt: TGTGCCAGCAGCGTAGGAGCGCAGGGGTTGTACACCGGGGAGCTGTTTTTT
j_gene: TRBJ2-7; v_gene: TRBV29-1; d_gene: TRBD2; abundance: -; CDR3aa: CSVVRSGGNYEQYF; CDR3nt: TGCAGCGTTGTGAGAAGCGGGGGGAACTACGAGCAGTACTTC
j_gene: TRBJ2-1; v_gene: TRBV4-2; d_gene: -; abundance: -; CDR3aa: CASSQDRLRYNEQFF; CDR3nt: TGTGCCAGCAGCCAAGATCGACTCCGATACAATGAGCAGTTCTTC
j_gene: TRBJ2-7; v_gene: TRBV21-1; d_gene: -; abundance: -; CDR3aa: CASSRGGTHEQYF; CDR3nt: TGTGCCAGCAGCCGGGGGGGAACCCACGAGCAGTACTTC
j_gene: TRBJ2-7; v_gene: TRBV6-6; d_gene: -; abundance: -; CDR3aa: CASSQTGFEQYF; CDR3nt: TGTGCCAGCAGTCAAACAGGGTTCGAGCAGTACTTC
j_gene: TRBJ2-7; v_gene: TRBV9; d_gene: TRBD2; abundance: -; CDR3aa: CASSVVAGVEEQYF; CDR3nt: TGTGCCAGCAGCGTAGTTGCGGGGGTCGAGGAGCAGTACTTC
j_gene: TRBJ2-1; v_gene: TRBV3-1/TRBV3-2; d_gene: -; abundance: -; CDR3aa: CASSQEEYNEQFF; CDR3nt: TGTGCCAGCAGCCAAGAAGAGTACAATGAGCAGTTCTTC
j_gene: TRBJ1-2; v_gene: TRBV5-6; d_gene: -; abundance: -; CDR3aa: CASSSAKRYRENYGYTF; CDR3nt: TGTGCCAGCAGCTCCGCAAAACGGTACAGGGAGAACTATGGCTACACCTTC
j_gene: TRBJ2-7; v_gene: TRBV6-5; d_gene: -; abundance: once; CDR3aa: CASGGFGQHEQYF; CDR3nt: TGTGCCAGCGGGGGATTCGGACAGCATGAGCAGTACTTC
j_gene: TRBJ1-3; v_gene: TRBV2; d_gene: -; abundance: -; CDR3aa: CASSEVQLSGNTIYF; CDR3nt: TGTGCCAGCAGTGAAGTACAGCTCTCTGGAAACACCATATATTTT
j_gene: TRBJ2-1; v_gene: TRBV7-8; d_gene: -; abundance: -; CDR3aa: CASSLKAGLTSYNEQFF; CDR3nt: TGTGCCAGCAGCTTAAAAGCTGGACTCACCTCCTACAATGAGCAGTTCTTC
j_gene: TRBJ2-3; v_gene: TRBV12-5; d_gene: -; abundance: -; CDR3aa: CASGLAGRTDTQYF; CDR3nt: TGTGCTAGTGGTTTGGCAGGGCGTACAGATACGCAGTATTTT
j_gene: TRBJ2-7; v_gene: TRBV4-2; d_gene: TRBD2; abundance: -; CDR3aa: CASSQGPLADTYEQYF; CDR3nt: TGTGCCAGCAGCCAAGGCCCCCTAGCGGACACCTACGAGCAGTACTTC
j_gene: TRBJ1-1; v_gene: TRBV5-1; d_gene: -; abundance: -; CDR3aa: CASSLGGGNTEAFF; CDR3nt: TGCGCCAGCAGCTTGGGAGGGGGGAACACTGAAGCTTTCTTT
j_gene: TRBJ1-2; v_gene: TRBV27; d_gene: -; abundance: -; CDR3aa: CASSLRFGADTNYGYTF; CDR3nt: TGTGCCAGCAGTTTAAGGTTTGGGGCGGATACTAACTATGGCTACACCTTC
j_gene: TRBJ1-5; v_gene: TRBV18; d_gene: TRBD1; abundance: -; CDR3aa: CASSPGQVRSNQPQHF; CDR3nt: TGTGCCAGCTCACCGGGACAGGTTAGAAGCAATCAGCCCCAGCATTTT
j_gene: TRBJ2-5; v_gene: TRBV28; d_gene: -; abundance: once; CDR3aa: CASSLSGPETQYF; CDR3nt: TGTGCCAGCAGTTTAAGCGGTCCAGAGACCCAGTACTTC
j_gene: TRBJ2-2; v_gene: TRBV5-4; d_gene: TRBD2; abundance: -; CDR3aa: CATYSGRINGELFF; CDR3nt: TGTGCCACTTATAGCGGGAGGATAAACGGGGAGCTGTTTTTT
j_gene: TRBJ1-2; v_gene: TRBV7-9; d_gene: -; abundance: -; CDR3aa: CASSLLGQTDGYTF; CDR3nt: TGTGCCAGCAGCTTACTTGGACAGACGGATGGCTACACCTTC
j_gene: TRBJ1-4; v_gene: TRBV14; d_gene: -; abundance: few; CDR3aa: CASSQGRFEKLFF; CDR3nt: TGTGCCAGCAGCCAAGGCAGATTCGAAAAACTGTTTTTT
j_gene: TRBJ2-7; v_gene: TRBV12-3/TRBV12-4; d_gene: -; abundance: -; CDR3aa: CASSYYTYEQYF; CDR3nt: TGTGCCAGCAGTTACTACACCTACGAGCAGTACTTC
j_gene: TRBJ1-2; v_gene: TRBV5-6; d_gene: -; abundance: -; CDR3aa: CASSPLAGASWGGYTF; CDR3nt: TGTGCCAGCAGCCCCCTGGCAGGGGCGTCCTGGGGTGGCTACACCTTC
j_gene: TRBJ2-4; v_gene: TRBV2; d_gene: TRBD1; abundance: -; CDR3aa: CASIQPGQRNIQYF; CDR3nt: TGTGCCAGCATCCAACCGGGACAGAGAAACATTCAGTACTTC
j_gene: TRBJ2-5; v_gene: TRBV15; d_gene: TRBD2; abundance: -; CDR3aa: CATSRDRRGGWHQETQYF; CDR3nt: TGTGCCACCAGCAGAGATAGGCGCGGGGGGTGGCACCAAGAGACCCAGTACTTC
j_gene: TRBJ2-6; v_gene: TRBV7-9; d_gene: -; abundance: -; CDR3aa: CASSVPQGANVLTF; CDR3nt: TGTGCCAGCAGCGTCCCCCAGGGGGCCAACGTCCTGACTTTC
j_gene: TRBJ2-7; v_gene: TRBV7-2; d_gene: TRBD2; abundance: -; CDR3aa: CASSLRTSGSLFEQYF; CDR3nt: TGTGCCAGCAGCTTAAGGACTAGCGGGAGTCTGTTCGAGCAGTACTTC
j_gene: TRBJ2-4; v_gene: TRBV5-6; d_gene: -; abundance: -; CDR3aa: CASSLRNSQNIQYF; CDR3nt: TGTGCCAGCAGCTTACGAAACAGTCAAAACATTCAGTACTTC
j_gene: TRBJ2-7; v_gene: TRBV9; d_gene: -; abundance: -; CDR3aa: CASSVASGYHEQYF; CDR3nt: TGTGCCAGCAGCGTAGCCTCAGGGTACCACGAGCAGTACTTC
j_gene: TRBJ2-2; v_gene: TRBV7-7; d_gene: -; abundance: -; CDR3aa: CASSASGTLGRNTGELFF; CDR3nt: TGTGCCAGCAGCGCCTCCGGGACACTAGGACGAAACACCGGGGAGCTGTTTTTT
j_gene: TRBJ2-7; v_gene: TRBV7-2; d_gene: -; abundance: -; CDR3aa: CATSGGETYEQYF; CDR3nt: TGTGCCACCTCGGGCGGGGAGACCTACGAGCAGTACTTC
j_gene: TRBJ2-7; v_gene: TRBV9; d_gene: -; abundance: -; CDR3aa: CASSVRDDEQYF; CDR3nt: TGTGCCAGCAGCGTTAGAGATGACGAGCAGTACTTC
j_gene: TRBJ2-3; v_gene: TRBV10-2; d_gene: -; abundance: -; CDR3aa: CASSPTRKLDTQYF; CDR3nt: TGCGCCAGCAGCCCTACTAGGAAATTAGATACGCAGTATTTT
j_gene: TRBJ1-5; v_gene: TRBV28; d_gene: -; abundance: -; CDR3aa: CASSFGGSGGSNQPQHF; CDR3nt: TGTGCCAGCAGTTTTGGTGGATCGGGTGGGAGCAATCAGCCCCAGCATTTT
j_gene: TRBJ1-2; v_gene: TRBV7-2; d_gene: -; abundance: -; CDR3aa: CASSLAPQPIYGYTF; CDR3nt: TGTGCCAGCAGCTTAGCGCCACAGCCGATCTATGGCTACACCTTC
j_gene: TRBJ1-3; v_gene: TRBV9; d_gene: -; abundance: -; CDR3aa: CASSAVGNTIYF; CDR3nt: TGTGCCAGCAGTGCAGTAGGAAACACCATATATTTT
j_gene: TRBJ2-7; v_gene: TRBV11-2; d_gene: -; abundance: -; CDR3aa: CASSLDWGGTLSYEQYF; CDR3nt: TGTGCCAGCAGCTTAGATTGGGGCGGGACCCTCTCCTACGAGCAGTACTTC
j_gene: TRBJ1-2; v_gene: TRBV3-1/TRBV3-2; d_gene: -; abundance: -; CDR3aa: CASSQARSLVHGYTF; CDR3nt: TGTGCCAGCAGCCAAGCCCGATCCCTAGTACATGGCTACACCTTC
j_gene: TRBJ2-6; v_gene: TRBV7-2; d_gene: -; abundance: once; CDR3aa: CASSFGPNSGANVLTF; CDR3nt: TGTGCCAGCAGCTTCGGTCCGAACTCTGGGGCCAACGTCCTGACTTTC
j_gene: TRBJ2-6; v_gene: TRBV7-2; d_gene: TRBD1; abundance: -; CDR3aa: CASSTTGALSGANVLTF; CDR3nt: TGTGCCAGCAGCACAACAGGGGCGCTCTCTGGGGCCAACGTCCTGACTTTC
j_gene: TRBJ2-3; v_gene: TRBV5-1; d_gene: TRBD2; abundance: -; CDR3aa: CASHQSAGGADTQYF; CDR3nt: TGCGCCAGCCACCAATCAGCGGGAGGAGCAGATACGCAGTATTTT
j_gene: TRBJ1-1; v_gene: TRBV7-9; d_gene: -; abundance: once; CDR3aa: CASSLTANTEAFF; CDR3nt: TGTGCCAGCAGCTTAACAGCGAACACTGAAGCTTTCTTT
j_gene: TRBJ2-7; v_gene: TRBV2; d_gene: TRBD1; abundance: -; CDR3aa: CASRRTGNSYEQYF; CDR3nt: TGTGCCAGCAGGAGGACAGGGAACTCCTACGAGCAGTACTTC
j_gene: TRBJ1-1; v_gene: TRBV9; d_gene: -; abundance: -; CDR3aa: CASSVDSGTLGNTEAFF; CDR3nt: TGTGCCAGCAGCGTAGACTCCGGGACACTTGGAAACACTGAAGCTTTCTTT
j_gene: TRBJ2-1; v_gene: TRBV14; d_gene: TRBD1; abundance: -; CDR3aa: CASSRGQGYYNEQFF; CDR3nt: TGTGCCAGCAGCCGTGGACAGGGCTACTACAATGAGCAGTTCTTC
j_gene: TRBJ2-1; v_gene: TRBV27; d_gene: TRBD1; abundance: few; CDR3aa: CASTGQVYNEQFF; CDR3nt: TGTGCCAGCACGGGACAGGTCTACAATGAGCAGTTCTTC
j_gene: TRBJ2-3; v_gene: TRBV7-2; d_gene: -; abundance: -; CDR3aa: CASSLTGGADTQYF; CDR3nt: TGTGCCAGCAGCTTAACAGGGGGGGCAGATACGCAGTATTTT
j_gene: TRBJ1-2; v_gene: TRBV24-1; d_gene: TRBD1; abundance: -; CDR3aa: CATTPGTVYGYTF; CDR3nt: TGTGCCACCACCCCTGGGACAGTTTATGGCTACACCTTC
j_gene: TRBJ1-1; v_gene: TRBV7-9; d_gene: TRBD1; abundance: few; CDR3aa: CASVTGMNTEAFF; CDR3nt: TGTGCCAGCGTGACAGGGATGAACACTGAAGCTTTCTTT
j_gene: TRBJ2-5; v_gene: TRBV30; d_gene: TRBD1; abundance: once; CDR3aa: CAWTFPGGAEQTQYF; CDR3nt: TGTGCCTGGACATTCCCAGGGGGCGCAGAACAGACCCAGTACTTC